The 10 T cell receptor beta chains in this list originate from one sample, sequenced in a study of T-cell reconstitution after alpha-beta-depleted transplantation in children. Researchers prepared the TCRbeta library using unique molecular identifiers, the study reports. In TCRdb, the PCR reads were re-called with MiXCR into one record per CDR3 protein. The sample shows hundreds of thousands of distinct CDR3 sequences, 16% of them seen only once. The sample in question was PBMCs from the stem cell graft donor, obtained from the stem cell graft. These TCRs come from a human donor who donated a stem cell graft to a child with acute myeloid leukemia.

The chain recombines TRBV4-1 with TRBJ2-3; D is tentatively TRBD1 or TRBD2 (6 bases each). Germline V gene sequence: CDR1 MGHRA, CDR2 YSYEKL. Trimming removed 5 bases at V and 2 bases at J, with 17 bases between. The CDR3 runs 16 residues. CDR3 residues: CASSWRRRGTTDTQYF. For the CDR3, the DNA is TGCGCCAGCAGCTGGCGGCGGAGGGGGACCACAGATACGCAGTATTTT.

In its sample, this clonotype was seen many times. The gene calls are TRBV27 and TRBJ2-1; a weak D match, TRBD1 (6 bases). CDR3 length: 15 amino acids. V lost 6 bases and J lost 2, with 14 bases in between. From germline, CDR1 is MNHEY and CDR2 SMNVEV (reference sequence). The CDR3 DNA is TGTGCCAGCAGGTCTGGGGACACCCCCTACAATGAGCAGTTCTTC. It specifies CASRSGDTPYNEQFF.

The genes are TRBV28 and TRBJ2-1; 7 positions match TRBD1. The V gene end was trimmed by 4 bases and the J gene end by 5 bases; junction bases not matched to a gene: 11. CDR3 length equals 16 residues. The germline CDR1 and CDR2 sequences are MDHEN and SYDVKM. The DNA of the CDR3 is TGTGCCAGCAGTTCCCTTGGACAGGACCTAAACAATGAGCAGTTCTTC. It yields the protein CASSSLGQDLNNEQFF.

About this clonotype: One end of the junction does not line up with germline, which may come from a read error. The chain couples TRBV7-9 to TRBJ2-3; TRBD1 aligns across 9 bases. CDR1 and CDR2 (germline): SEHNR, FQNEAQ (reference sequence). This CDR3 has 15 amino acids. CDR3 DNA sequence: TGTGCCAGCAGCCTGGGGACAGGGCGCACAGATATGCAGTATTTT. This codes for CASSLGTGRTDMQYF.

This clonotype occurred many times. This rearrangement joins TRBV20-1 to TRBJ2-7, with a possible D match to TRBD2 (5 bases). Trimming cost V 1 base and J 4 bases, with 11 bases left between them. Per germline, CDR1 DFQATT and CDR2 SNEGSKA (reference sequence). CDR3 length equals 13 residues. CDR3 bases: TGCAGTGCTAGAGTCGGCCGGGAATACGAGCAGTACTTC. Protein: CSARVGREYEQYF.

The rearrangement joins TRBV20-1 to TRBJ2-7; D gene unclear. The CDR3 loop spans 11 amino acids. Looked up from germline, CDR1 is DFQATT and CDR2 is SNEGSKA (reference sequence). Trimming cost V 3 bases and J 6 bases, with 9 bases left between them. The CDR3 protein is CSARYSREQYF. CDR3 nucleotides: TGCAGTGCTAGGTATAGCCGCGAGCAGTACTTC.

With respect to this clonotype: One base away lies a much larger clone, so this may be a sequencing read error. J is TRBJ2-5 and V is TRBV6-5; D may be TRBD2 (5 bases). The CDR3 contains 14 residues. Germline CDR1 reads MNHEY; CDR2 reads SVGAGI. The V and J ends lost 0 bases and 5 bases respectively, with 10 bases between them. The CDR3 region has the DNA TGTGCCAGCAGTTACTCCGAGAGGAGGGAGACCCAGTACTTC. The encoded protein is CASSYSERRETQYF.

This clonotype was recorded many times. V gene TRBV10-3 combines with J gene TRBJ2-3, with TRBD2 identical over 10 bases. V lost 10 bases to trimming and J lost 2 bases; unmatched junction nucleotides: 3. The CDR3 is 13 amino acids. Germline V CDR1 and CDR2: ENHRY, SYGVKD. The CDR3 here is CATLAGDTDTQYF. CDR3 DNA sequence: TGTGCCACTCTAGCGGGGGACACAGATACGCAGTATTTT.

This clonotype has a handful of counts. This chain connects TRBV2 to TRBJ2-7, with 7 bases fitting TRBD1. CDR3 length: 14 residues. V was clipped by 2 bases and J by 3 bases; unmatched bases: 4. Germline V gives CDR1 SNHLY, CDR2 FYNNEI. CDR3 amino acids: CASSESRGNYEQYV. The CDR3 nucleotides are TGTGCCAGCAGTGAATCCAGGGGGAACTACGAGCAGTACGTC.

The chain uses TRBV27 and TRBJ2-1; either TRBD1 or TRBD2 may supply D (6 bases each). Deletions cut 4 bases from V and 6 bases from J, with 16 bases between. The CDR3 covers 15 residues. The V gene's germline CDR1 is MNHEY and CDR2 SMNVEV (reference sequence). The DNA of the CDR3 is TGTGCCAGCAGTTCCTGGGGGGCCAGGAGCAATGAGCAGTTCTTC. It encodes CASSSWGARSNEQFF.